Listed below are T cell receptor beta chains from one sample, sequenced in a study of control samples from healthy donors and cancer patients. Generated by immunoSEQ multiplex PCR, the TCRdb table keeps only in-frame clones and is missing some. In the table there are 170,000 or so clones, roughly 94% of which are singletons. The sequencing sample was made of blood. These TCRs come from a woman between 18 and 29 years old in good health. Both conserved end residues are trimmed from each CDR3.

ASSRTGVENTIY	TRBV7-9
AISETSGGRDTQY	TRBV10-3
ASSFSAYGYT	TRBV28
ASSRGQNTEAF	TRBV7-2
ASSVGQGNEQF	TRBV12-3/TRBV12-4
ASSLSGLAGIEQF	TRBV28
ASRRTGGTRGYT	TRBV2
ASSMYEQY	TRBV2
ASTPDGQETQY	TRBV12-3/TRBV12-4
ASSTAPGLAGGREEQY	TRBV5-1
ASSYYHYGYT	TRBV6-2/TRBV6-3
ASTPGGPGGRAQY	TRBV19
ASSIHVAGAGGQY	TRBV19
ASGLGTENQPQH	TRBV12-5
ASSFVSRDTQY	TRBV12-3/TRBV12-4
ASGRGSGANVLT	TRBV6-5
ASSQDRSGNTIY	TRBV18
ASSFRWEEKLF	TRBV12-3/TRBV12-4
ASSYWRYSNQPQH	TRBV6-2/TRBV6-3
ASSPTSGTYNEQF	TRBV11-2
SAGTDYGYT	TRBV20-1
ASSLPGTGGEQY	TRBV7-9
ASSLGETDTQY	TRBV12-3/TRBV12-4
ASSSRDRASTNEKLF	TRBV7-2
ASGREQVPGNTIY	TRBV2
ASSQPFRGNTEAF	TRBV3-1/TRBV3-2
ASSLQGGVGELF	TRBV4-3
ASSEVGDSPLH	TRBV6-1
ATSTGQGDQPQH	TRBV15
ASSLEPGQGNTIY	TRBV7-2
ASSFRLAGGPQETQY	TRBV5-4
ASSQGRDQPQH	TRBV3-1/TRBV3-2
ASSPKEGGAPQH	TRBV9
TSSHGVSGANVLT	TRBV1
ASSDVGSNEQF	TRBV10-1
ASSSVISSYEQY	TRBV11-1
ASGPVRNSPLH	TRBV12-5
ASSPQGQGNTEAF	TRBV19
ASGLVLGQKYEQY	TRBV12-5
ASSPMVDGYT	TRBV7-9
ASRGAGVALLYGYT	TRBV28
ASSLQGNEKLF	TRBV7-9
SVWGEKLF	TRBV29-1